These 14 T cell receptor beta chains originate from one sample sequenced in a study of siplizumab effects on memory and regulatory T cells. The table came from immunoSEQ multiplex PCR; TCRdb's copy has only in-frame clones and leaves some out. The sample holds 90,000 to 150,000 clones, 93% seen once. The sequenced sample was non-Treg CD4+ T cells sorted from blood. The receptors were gathered from a human donor in good health.

CDR3 sequence (DNA): TGTGCCAGCAGCCAAGAGCTAAGGGGGACAGCCCCGAACACTGAAGCTTTCTTT. Protein sequence: CASSQELRGTAPNTEAFF. J is TRBJ1-1 and V is TRBV4-2, with 7 positions matching TRBD1. The CDR3 is 18 residues long. Trimming removed 0 bases from V and 1 base from J; junction bases left unmatched: 11. Germline-derived CDR1 and CDR2 are LGHNA and YNFKEQ.

J is TRBJ2-1 and V is TRBV18; D might be TRBD2 (5 bases). Deletions cut 2 bases from V and 8 bases from J, with 16 bases between. The CDR3 consists of 15 residues. Germline lookup yields CDR1 KGHSH and CDR2 LQKENI. As DNA, the CDR3 is TGTGCCAGCTCACCAGTTTCGGGGATTGGCGATGAGCAGTTCTTC. The encoded protein is CASSPVSGIGDEQFF. The full variable domain, its missing parts supplied by reference TRBV18 and TRBJ2-1, is NAGVMQNPRHLVRRRGQEARLRCSPMKGHSHVYWYRQLPEEGLKFMVYLQKENIIDESGMPKERFSAEFPKEGPSILRIQQVVRGDSAAYFCASSPVSGIGDEQFFGPGTRLTVL.

The gene calls are TRBV7-8 and TRBJ2-3; 11 bases align to TRBD2. V was clipped by 4 bases and J by 7 bases; unmatched bases: 10. The V gene's germline CDR1 is SGHVS and CDR2 FQNEAQ. The CDR3 has 16 residues. CDR3 amino acids: CASSSTLAGGRNTQYF. The CDR3 DNA sequence: TGTGCCAGCAGCTCCACCCTAGCGGGGGGACGCAATACGCAGTATTTT.

The V gene is TRBV27, the J gene TRBJ1-4; D remains unclear. CDR3 length: 13 residues. Trimming left V 6 bases short and J 3 bases short, with 8 bases between. Per the germline V gene, CDR1 is MNHEY and CDR2 is SMNVEV (reference sequence). The CDR3 here is CASSPGANEKLFF. CDR3 nucleotides: TGTGCCAGCAGCCCGGGCGCTAATGAAAAACTGTTTTTT.

The chain links TRBV27 to TRBJ2-3; D is perhaps TRBD1 (6 bases). The germline V gene has CDR1 MNHEY and CDR2 SMNVEV (reference sequence). V lost 6 bases and J lost 1, with 11 bases in between. The CDR3 covers 14 residues. The CDR3 nucleotides are TGTGCCAGCAGACGGACAGCCCGCACAGATACGCAGTATTTT. Translation: CASRRTARTDTQYF.

V is TRBV6-1 and J is TRBJ1-2; D is possibly TRBD1 (5 bases). The CDR3 is 14 residues long. The ends were cut back, 5 bases at V and 7 bases at J, with 17 bases in the middle. Germline V gene sequence: CDR1 MNHNS, CDR2 SASEGT. CDR3 DNA: TGTGCCAGCAGTATAGACCCGGGGGGGAGTGGCTACACCTTC. Its protein product is CASSIDPGGSGYTF.

A note on this clone: Other DNA sequences within the sample encode an identical CDR3. J is TRBJ1-1 and V is TRBV5-4, with D possibly being TRBD1 (6 bases). The length of the CDR3 is 14 residues. CDR1 is SGHNT and CDR2 is YYREEE in the germline V gene (reference sequence). V lost 1 base and J 0 bases, leaving 7 bases between the germline ends. The CDR3 DNA reads as TGTGCCAGCAGCTTGACAGGGCTGAACACTGAAGCTTTCTTT. Its translation: CASSLTGLNTEAFF.

The V gene is TRBV7-9, the J gene TRBJ2-5; D ambiguous. V shed 5 bases and J shed 4 bases, with 14 bases lying between them. This CDR3 comprises 14 residues. Germline V lookup: CDR1 SEHNR, CDR2 FQNEAQ (reference sequence). CDR3 DNA sequence: TGTGCCAGCAGCCCCCCCCCGGTCAGAGAGACCCAGTACTTC. Its translation is CASSPPPVRETQYF.

The V call is TRBV11-2, the J call TRBJ1-1; D call uncertain. Deletions cut 2 bases from V and 7 bases from J, with 8 bases between. The CDR3 is 12 amino acids. Germline CDR1 reads SGHAT; CDR2 reads FQNNGV. CDR3 in DNA: TGTGCCAGCAGCTTATCGGTTGGTGAAGCTTTCTTT. Translation gives CASSLSVGEAFF. The complete variable domain, with remaining parts taken from reference TRBV11-2 and TRBJ1-1, reads EAGVAQSPRYKIIEKRQSVAFWCNPISGHATLYWYQQILGQGPKLLIQFQNNGVVDDSQLPKDRFSAERLKGVDSTLKIQPAKLEDSAVYLCASSLSVGEAFFGQGTRLTVV.

This rearrangement joins TRBV4-3 to TRBJ2-2, with 8 bases lining up with TRBD2. J lost 1 base, V lost 1 base, and 8 bases had no gene match. Germline V lookup: CDR1 LGHNA, CDR2 YSLEER. The CDR3 loop spans 18 amino acids. As DNA, the CDR3 is TGCGCCAGCAGCCAAGTAAGTGCGGGGGGCTTGAACACCGGGGAGCTGTTTTTT. Translating it yields CASSQVSAGGLNTGELFF.

V gene TRBV6-1 combines with J gene TRBJ1-4, with a weak D call TRBD1 (5 bases). Deletions cut 10 bases from V and 8 bases from J, with 20 bases between. The CDR3 consists of 14 residues. Germline CDR1 and CDR2: MNHNS and SASEGT. In DNA form, the CDR3 reads TGTGCCACCCGACGGTGGGGGGGAGACGAAAAACTGTTTTTT. Translation gives CATRRWGGDEKLFF.

Here the CDR3 DNA reads TGTGCCAGTAACTTAGCGGGGGGAGGTGCCGGGGAGCTGTTTTTT. This encodes CASNLAGGGAGELFF. The chain is built from TRBV2 and TRBJ2-2; TRBD2 matches 10 bases. The CDR3 sequence is 15 residues long. Germline values: CDR1 SNHLY, CDR2 FYNNEI. Losses at the gene ends were 9 bases for V and 6 bases for J; bases not matched to a gene: 10.

This rearrangement joins TRBV4-1 to TRBJ2-5; D gene unclear. The germline V gene encodes CDR1 MGHRA and CDR2 YSYEKL. Trimming left V 4 bases short and J 1 base short, with 1 base between. The CDR3 is 11 residues long. In nucleotides, the CDR3 is TGCGCCAGCAGCCTCCAAGAGACCCAGTACTTC. Protein sequence: CASSLQETQYF.

The rearrangement joins TRBV5-6 to TRBJ2-5; D gene uncertain. CDR1 and CDR2 from the germline V gene are SGHDT and YYEEEE. This CDR3 has 16 residues. Trimming cost V 1 base and J 2 bases, with 15 bases left between them. CDR3 residues: CASSLLGSQPQETQYF. The CDR3 nucleotides read TGTGCCAGCAGCTTGTTGGGTTCTCAGCCTCAAGAGACCCAGTACTTC.